These 3 T cell receptor beta chains originate from one sample sequenced in a study of cytomegalovirus exposure and HLA in healthy donors (TCRdb year 2017). Preparation of the library involved the immunoSEQ multiplex PCR assay. For the multiplex PCR, a mixture combining 60 forward primers for TCR Vbeta segments and 13 reverse primers for TCR Jbeta segments was used. The immuneACCESS repertoire file appears here via TCRdb, limited to in-frame rearrangements. These files lack a portion of the clones; in checked studies, under half of the deficit traces to unresolved V genes, and the cause of the others is not known. This sample lists approximately 100,000 clones; about 81% were detected once. The top ten hold 1.4% of the sample. What was sequenced was PBMCs. The receptors here all came from a man aged 40-55 years in good health and CMV-seronegative.

The chain links TRBV5-6 to TRBJ2-5, with D unclear. Per germline, CDR1 SGHDT and CDR2 YYEEEE. V gave up 4 bases and J gave up 1 base, with 11 bases separating them. The CDR3 covers 14 residues. Here the CDR3 reads CASSLPGIQETQYF. In DNA, the CDR3 is TGTGCCAGCAGCCTCCCAGGAATCCAAGAGACCCAGTACTTC.

This chain links TRBV6-1 with TRBJ2-5; a possible D gene is TRBD1 (6 bases). The J call is in doubt because the DNA end fits TRBJ2-7 better. CDR1 is MNHNS, CDR2 SASEGT, per germline. There are 13 residues in the CDR3. The chain's CDR3 is CASAQGYVYEQYF. The DNA for the CDR3 is TGTGCCAGCGCACAGGGCTATGTCTACGAGCAGTACTTC.

The chain is built from TRBV5-6 and TRBJ2-7, with D unresolved. Per the germline V gene, CDR1 is SGHDT and CDR2 is YYEEEE. The CDR3 loop spans 13 amino acids. Trimming pared 1 base from V and 4 bases from J, leaving 9 bases between. The CDR3 spells CASSLTIGYEQYF. The CDR3 DNA reads TGTGCCAGCAGCTTGACCATCGGGTACGAGCAGTACTTC.